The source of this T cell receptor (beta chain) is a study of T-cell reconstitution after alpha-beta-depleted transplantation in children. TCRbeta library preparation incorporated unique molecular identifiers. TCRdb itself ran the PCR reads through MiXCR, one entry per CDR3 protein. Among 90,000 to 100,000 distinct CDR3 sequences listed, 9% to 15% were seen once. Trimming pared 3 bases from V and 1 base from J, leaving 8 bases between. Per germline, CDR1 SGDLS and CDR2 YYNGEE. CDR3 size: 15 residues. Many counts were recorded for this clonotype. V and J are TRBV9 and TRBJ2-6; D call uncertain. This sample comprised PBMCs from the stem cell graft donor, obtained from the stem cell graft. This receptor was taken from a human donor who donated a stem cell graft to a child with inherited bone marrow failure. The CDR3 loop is CASSAPLSGANVLTF. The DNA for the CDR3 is TGTGCCAGCAGCGCCCCCTTGTCTGGGGCCAACGTCCTGACTTTC.